The clone carrying this T cell receptor beta chain occurred many times. Antigen specificity is unknown. The data belong to a study of T cells in Graves' hyperthyroidism and ophthalmopathy. Findings and caveats of the study: Researchers report that a 13 V-J model separated ophthalmopathy from stable hyperthyroidism. Most thyroid clonotypes that were expanded above 0.001 also turned up in blood.

The CDR3 is 15 amino acids. Trimming removed 4 bases from V and 3 bases from J; junction bases left unmatched: 6. Germline V gives CDR1 SGHRS, CDR2 YFSETQ. Diagnosing involved the use of clinical symptoms, serum thyroxine and TRAb, thyroid ultrasound and orbital computed tomography. It was RNA transcripts that yielded the amplified TCR beta CDR3 regions. An initial round of RT-PCR targeting the TCR CDR3 relied on the HTBI primer set. In TCRdb, the multiplex PCR reads were re-called with MiXCR into one record per CDR3 protein. The table has more than 500,000 distinct CDR3 sequences, 15% to 20% seen once.

The rearrangement links TRBV5-1 to TRBJ2-3; 9 nucleotides match TRBD1. The TCR was taken from a woman in her 30s with Graves' ophthalmopathy. Sequenced: blood. The CDR3 DNA reads TGCGCCAGCAGCACGACAGGGGGGAGGACAGATACGCAGTATTTT. Its protein product is CASSTTGGRTDTQYF.